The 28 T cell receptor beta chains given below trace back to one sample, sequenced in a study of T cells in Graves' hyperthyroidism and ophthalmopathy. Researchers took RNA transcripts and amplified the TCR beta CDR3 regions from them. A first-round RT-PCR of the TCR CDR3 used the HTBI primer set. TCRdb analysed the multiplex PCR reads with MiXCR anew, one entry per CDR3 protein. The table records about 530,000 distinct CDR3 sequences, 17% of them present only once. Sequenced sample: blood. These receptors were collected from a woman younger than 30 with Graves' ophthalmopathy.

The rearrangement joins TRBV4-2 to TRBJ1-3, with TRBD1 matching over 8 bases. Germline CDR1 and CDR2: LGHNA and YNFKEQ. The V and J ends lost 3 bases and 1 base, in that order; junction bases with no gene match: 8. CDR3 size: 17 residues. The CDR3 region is CASSQQTGEGSGNTIYF. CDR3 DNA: TGTGCCAGCAGCCAGCAGACAGGGGAGGGTTCTGGAAACACCATATATTTT.

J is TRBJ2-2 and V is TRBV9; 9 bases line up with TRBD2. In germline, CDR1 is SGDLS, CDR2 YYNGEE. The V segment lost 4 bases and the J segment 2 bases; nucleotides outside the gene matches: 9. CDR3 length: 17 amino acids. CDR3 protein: CASSPFSGSLNTGELFF. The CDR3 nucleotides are TGTGCCAGCAGCCCCTTTAGCGGGAGCCTCAACACCGGGGAGCTGTTTTTT.

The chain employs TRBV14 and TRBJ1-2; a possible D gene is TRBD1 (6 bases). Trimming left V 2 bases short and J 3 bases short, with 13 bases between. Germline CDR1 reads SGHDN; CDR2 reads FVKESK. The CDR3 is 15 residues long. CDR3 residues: CASSQMSRGDYGYTF. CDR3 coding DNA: TGTGCCAGCAGCCAAATGTCCAGGGGCGACTATGGCTACACCTTC.

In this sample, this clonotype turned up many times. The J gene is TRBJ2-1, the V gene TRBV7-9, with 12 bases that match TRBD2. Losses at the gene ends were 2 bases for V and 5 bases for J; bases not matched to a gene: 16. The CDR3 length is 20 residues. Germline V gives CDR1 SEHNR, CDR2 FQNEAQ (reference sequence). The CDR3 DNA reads TGTGCCAGCAGCTTAAGGGAGGGACTAGCGGGTCCCCCGGTCAACAATGAGCAGTTCTTC. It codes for CASSLREGLAGPPVNNEQFF.

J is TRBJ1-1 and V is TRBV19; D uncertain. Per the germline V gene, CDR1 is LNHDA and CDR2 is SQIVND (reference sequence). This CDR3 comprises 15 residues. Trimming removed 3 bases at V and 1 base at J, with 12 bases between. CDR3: CASSMEGVPNTEAFF. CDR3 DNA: TGTGCCAGTAGTATGGAGGGAGTACCGAACACTGAAGCTTTCTTT. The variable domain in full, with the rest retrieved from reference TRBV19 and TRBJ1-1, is DGGITQSPKYLFRKEGQNVTLSCEQNLNHDAMYWYRQDPGQGLRLIYYSQIVNDFQKGDIAEGYSVSREKKESFPLTVTSAQKNPTAFYLCASSMEGVPNTEAFFGQGTRLTVV.

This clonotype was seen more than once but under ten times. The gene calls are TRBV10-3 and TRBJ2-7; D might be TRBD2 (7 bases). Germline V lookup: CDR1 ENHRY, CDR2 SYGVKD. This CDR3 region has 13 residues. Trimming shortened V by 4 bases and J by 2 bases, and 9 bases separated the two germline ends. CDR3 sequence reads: CAISGGGPYEQYF. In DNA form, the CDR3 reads TGTGCCATCAGTGGGGGGGGCCCCTACGAGCAGTACTTC.

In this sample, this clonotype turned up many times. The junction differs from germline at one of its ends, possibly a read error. CDR3 sequence reads: CASSQAGAEQFF. The CDR3 DNA follows: TGTGCCAGCAGTCAAGCGGGAGCTGAGCAGTTCTTC. The chain couples TRBV6-1 to TRBJ2-1; 8 bases line up with TRBD2. This CDR3 contains 12 residues. Germline-derived CDR1 and CDR2 are MNHNS and SASEGT.

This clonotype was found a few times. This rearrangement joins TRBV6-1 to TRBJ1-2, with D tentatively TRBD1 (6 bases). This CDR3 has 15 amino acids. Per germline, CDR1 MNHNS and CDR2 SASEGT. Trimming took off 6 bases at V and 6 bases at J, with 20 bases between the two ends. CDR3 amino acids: CASRESVNRVDGYTF. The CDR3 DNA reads TGTGCCAGCAGGGAATCCGTTAACAGGGTGGATGGCTACACCTTC.

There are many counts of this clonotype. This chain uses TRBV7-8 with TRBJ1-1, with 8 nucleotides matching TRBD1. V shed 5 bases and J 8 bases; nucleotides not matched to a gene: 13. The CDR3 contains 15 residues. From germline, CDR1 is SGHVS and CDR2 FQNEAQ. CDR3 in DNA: TGTGCCAGCAGCCCGTTAACAGGGGGGACCTCGGAAGCTTTCTTT. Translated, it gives CASSPLTGGTSEAFF.

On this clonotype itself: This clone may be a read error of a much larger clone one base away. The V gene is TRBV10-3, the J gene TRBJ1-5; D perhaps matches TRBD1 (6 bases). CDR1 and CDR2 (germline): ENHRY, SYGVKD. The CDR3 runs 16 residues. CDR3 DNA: TGTGGCATCAGTGAGTCGGGACACAATAGCAATCAGCCCCAGCATTTT. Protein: CGISESGHNSNQPQHF.

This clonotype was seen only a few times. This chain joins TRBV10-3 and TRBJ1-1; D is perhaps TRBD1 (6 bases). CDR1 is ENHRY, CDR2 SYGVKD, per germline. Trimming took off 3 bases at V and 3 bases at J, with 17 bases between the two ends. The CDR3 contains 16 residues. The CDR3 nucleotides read TGTGCCATCAGTGAAGGTGGGGGGCGAGGGTACACTGAAGCTTTCTTT. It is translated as CAISEGGGRGYTEAFF.

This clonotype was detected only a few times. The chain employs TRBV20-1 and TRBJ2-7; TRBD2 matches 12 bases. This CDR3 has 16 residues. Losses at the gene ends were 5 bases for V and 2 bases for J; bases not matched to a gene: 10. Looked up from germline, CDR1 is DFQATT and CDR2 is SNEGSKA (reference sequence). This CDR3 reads CSALPRLAGAAYEQYF. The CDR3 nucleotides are TGCAGTGCTCTACCCCGACTAGCGGGAGCCGCCTACGAGCAGTACTTC.

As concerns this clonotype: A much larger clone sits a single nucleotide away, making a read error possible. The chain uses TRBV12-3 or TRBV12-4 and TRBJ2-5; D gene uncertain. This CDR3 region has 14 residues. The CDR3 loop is CASSSPFSKETRYF. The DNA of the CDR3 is TGTGCCAGCAGTTCCCCTTTCTCTAAAGAGACCCGGTACTTC.

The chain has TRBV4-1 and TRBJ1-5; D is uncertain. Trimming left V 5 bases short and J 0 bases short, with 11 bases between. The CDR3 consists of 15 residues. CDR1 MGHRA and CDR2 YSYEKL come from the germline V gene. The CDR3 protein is CASSADMNSNQPQHF. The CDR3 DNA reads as TGCGCCAGCAGCGCCGACATGAATAGCAATCAGCCCCAGCATTTT.

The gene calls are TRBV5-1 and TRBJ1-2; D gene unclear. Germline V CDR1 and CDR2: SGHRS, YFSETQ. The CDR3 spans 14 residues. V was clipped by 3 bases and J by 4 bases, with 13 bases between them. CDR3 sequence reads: CASSSDRLIYGYTF. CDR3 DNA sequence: TGCGCCAGCAGCTCGGACCGACTAATCTATGGCTACACCTTC.

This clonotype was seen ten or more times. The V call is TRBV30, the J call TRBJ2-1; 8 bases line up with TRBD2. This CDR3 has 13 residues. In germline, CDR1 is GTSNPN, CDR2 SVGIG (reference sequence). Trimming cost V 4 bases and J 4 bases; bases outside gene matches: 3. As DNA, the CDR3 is TGTGCCTGGAAAGCGGGAGCGTACAATGAGCAGTTCTTC. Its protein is CAWKAGAYNEQFF.

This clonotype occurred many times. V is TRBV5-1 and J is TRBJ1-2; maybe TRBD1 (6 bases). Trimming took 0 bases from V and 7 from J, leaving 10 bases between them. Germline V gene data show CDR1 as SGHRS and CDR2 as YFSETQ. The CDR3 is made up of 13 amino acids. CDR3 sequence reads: CASSLEGGSGYTF. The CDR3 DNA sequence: TGCGCCAGCAGCTTGGAAGGGGGGAGTGGCTACACCTTC.

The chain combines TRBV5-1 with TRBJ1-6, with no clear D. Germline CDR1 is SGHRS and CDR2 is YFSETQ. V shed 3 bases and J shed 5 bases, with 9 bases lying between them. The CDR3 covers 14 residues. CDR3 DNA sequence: TGCGCCAGCAGCTCCGGATCAAATAATTCACCCCTCCACTTT. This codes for CASSSGSNNSPLHF.

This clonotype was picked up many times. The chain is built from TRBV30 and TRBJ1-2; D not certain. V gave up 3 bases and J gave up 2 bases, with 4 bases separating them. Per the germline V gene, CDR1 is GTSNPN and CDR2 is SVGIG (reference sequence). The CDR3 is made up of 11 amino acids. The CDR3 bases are TGTGCCTGGAGCCTAAACTATGGCTACACCTTC. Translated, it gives CAWSLNYGYTF.

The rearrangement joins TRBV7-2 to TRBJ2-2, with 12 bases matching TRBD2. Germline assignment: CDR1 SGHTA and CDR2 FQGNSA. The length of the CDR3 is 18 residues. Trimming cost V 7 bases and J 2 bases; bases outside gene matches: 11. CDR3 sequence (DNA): TGTGCCAGCATCAACGTCCTAGCGGGGGGGGTAAACACCGGGGAGCTGTTTTTT. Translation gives CASINVLAGGVNTGELFF.

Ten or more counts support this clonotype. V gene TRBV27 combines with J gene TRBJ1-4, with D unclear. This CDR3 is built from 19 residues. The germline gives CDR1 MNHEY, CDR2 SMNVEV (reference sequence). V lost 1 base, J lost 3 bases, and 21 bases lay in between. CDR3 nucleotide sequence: TGTGCCAGCAGTTTATTCCCGCCAGGCGCCCCGCCACCTAATGAAAAACTGTTTTTT. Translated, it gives CASSLFPPGAPPPNEKLFF.

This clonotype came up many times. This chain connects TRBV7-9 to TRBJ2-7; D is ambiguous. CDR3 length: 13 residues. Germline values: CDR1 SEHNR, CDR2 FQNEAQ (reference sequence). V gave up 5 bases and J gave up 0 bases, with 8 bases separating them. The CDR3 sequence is CASSPMSSYEQYF. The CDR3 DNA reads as TGTGCCAGCAGCCCGATGAGCTCCTACGAGCAGTACTTC.

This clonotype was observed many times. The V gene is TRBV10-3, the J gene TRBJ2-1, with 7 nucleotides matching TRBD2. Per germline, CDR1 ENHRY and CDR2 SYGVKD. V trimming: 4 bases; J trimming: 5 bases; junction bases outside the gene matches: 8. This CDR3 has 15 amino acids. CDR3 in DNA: TGTGCCATCAGTGTGGGGGGGGACTGGAACAATGAGCAGTTCTTC. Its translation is CAISVGGDWNNEQFF.

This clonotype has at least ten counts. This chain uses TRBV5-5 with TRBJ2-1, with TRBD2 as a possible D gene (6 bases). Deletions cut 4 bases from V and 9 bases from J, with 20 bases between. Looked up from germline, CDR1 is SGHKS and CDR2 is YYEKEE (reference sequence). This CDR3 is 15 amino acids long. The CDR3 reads CASSLSLWREGEQFF. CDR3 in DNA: TGTGCCAGCAGCCTGTCCTTATGGAGGGAAGGTGAGCAGTTCTTC.

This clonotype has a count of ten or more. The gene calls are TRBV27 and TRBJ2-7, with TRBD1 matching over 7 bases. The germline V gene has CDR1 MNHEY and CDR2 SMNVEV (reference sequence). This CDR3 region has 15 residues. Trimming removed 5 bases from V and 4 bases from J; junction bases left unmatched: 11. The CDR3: CASSVTGILSYEQYF. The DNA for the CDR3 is TGTGCCAGCAGTGTGACAGGGATTTTGTCGTACGAGCAGTACTTC.

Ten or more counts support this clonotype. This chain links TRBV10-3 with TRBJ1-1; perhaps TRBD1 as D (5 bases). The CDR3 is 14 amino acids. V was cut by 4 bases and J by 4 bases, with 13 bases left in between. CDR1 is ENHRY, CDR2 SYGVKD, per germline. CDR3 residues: CAISVGIDSTEAFF. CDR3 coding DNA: TGTGCCATCAGTGTAGGTATTGACAGCACTGAAGCTTTCTTT.

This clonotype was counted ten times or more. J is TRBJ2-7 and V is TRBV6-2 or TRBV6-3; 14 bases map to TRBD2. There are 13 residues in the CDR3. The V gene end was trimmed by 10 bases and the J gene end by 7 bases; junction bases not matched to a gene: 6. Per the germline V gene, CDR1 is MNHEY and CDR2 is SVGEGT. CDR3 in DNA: TGTGCCACCAGACTAGCGGGGGGGCGGGAGCAGTACTTC. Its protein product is CATRLAGGREQYF.

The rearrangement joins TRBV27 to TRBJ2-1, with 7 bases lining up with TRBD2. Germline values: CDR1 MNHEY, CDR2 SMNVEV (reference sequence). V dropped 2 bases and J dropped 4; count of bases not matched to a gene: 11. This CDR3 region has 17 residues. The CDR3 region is CASSLRFAGDPYNEQFF. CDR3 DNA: TGTGCCAGCAGTTTAAGGTTTGCGGGGGACCCTTACAATGAGCAGTTCTTC.